This T cell receptor (beta chain) is drawn from a study of blood T cell repertoires in COVID-19. Study background: Both acute and convalescent COVID-19 samples were obtained from the United States, Italy and Spain.

Sequencing used immunoSEQ multiplex PCR; TCRdb keeps in-frame clones, though not all of them. Counted here are 250,000 to 350,000 clones, approximately 86% occurring once; the ten biggest clones make up approximately 1%. The CDR3 is 15 amino acids. V lost 1 base, J lost 7 bases, and 13 bases lay in between. Per the germline V gene, CDR1 is LNHNV and CDR2 is YYDKDF (reference sequence). The sample was PBMCs or T cells enriched from blood (not recorded which). The rearrangement uses TRBV15 and TRBJ1-4, with a possible D match to TRBD1 (5 bases). The sequence was obtained from a woman aged 25 to 39 who had recovered from COVID-19. DNA for the CDR3: TGTGCCACCAGCAGAGGCGACAGCCTATTTGAAAAACTGTTTTTT. It yields the protein CATSRGDSLFEKLFF. Combining the CDR3 with reference TRBV15 and TRBJ1-4 gives the whole variable domain DAMVIQNPRYQVTQFGKPVTLSCSQTLNHNVMYWYQQKSSQAPKLLFHYYDKDFNNEADTPDNFQSRRPNTSFCFLDIRSPGLGDTAMYLCATSRGDSLFEKLFFGSGTQLSVL.